This passage covers 18 T cell receptor beta chains from one sample sequenced in a study of blood T cell repertoires in COVID-19. The data were produced by immunoSEQ multiplex PCR, yet TCRdb's version contains in-frame clones alone and is incomplete. Found here are 150,000 to 200,000 clones, around 81% of them singletons; the top ten hold around 10%. The sequencing input was peripheral blood. The receptor source for this set is a man in his 60s with active or convalescent COVID-19.

The chain combines TRBV7-2 with TRBJ2-7; 9 positions match TRBD2. CDR3 length: 14 amino acids. V gave up 1 base and J gave up 3 bases; unmatched junction bases: 1. Germline-derived CDR1 and CDR2 are SGHTA and FQGNSA. CDR3 loop: CASSLGTSVYEQYF. In nucleotides, the CDR3 is TGTGCCAGCAGCTTAGGGACTAGCGTCTACGAGCAGTACTTC.

The rearrangement links TRBV2 to TRBJ1-1, with TRBD1 as a possible D gene (5 bases). Trimming removed 4 bases at V and 1 base at J, with 10 bases between. Germline CDR1 reads SNHLY; CDR2 reads FYNNEI. The CDR3 has 14 residues. CDR3 residues: CASSVRVANTEAFF. The CDR3 DNA sequence: TGTGCCAGCAGTGTCAGGGTGGCGAACACTGAAGCTTTCTTT. Filled out from reference TRBV2 and TRBJ1-1, the complete variable domain reads EPEVTQTPSHQVTQMGQEVILRCVPISNHLYFYWYRQILGQKVEFLVSFYNNEISEKSEIFDDQFSVERPDGSNFTLKIRSTKLEDSAMYFCASSVRVANTEAFFGQGTRLTVV.

This clone turned up a few times. The CDR3 is CASSQEQGESYGYTF. The CDR3 nucleotides read TGTGCCAGCAGCCAAGAACAGGGGGAGAGCTATGGCTACACCTTC. This chain links TRBV4-2 with TRBJ1-2; 8 nucleotides line up with TRBD1. CDR1 is LGHNA and CDR2 is YNFKEQ in the germline V gene. J lost 4 bases, V lost 0 bases, and 4 bases had no gene match. The CDR3 has 15 amino acids.

The sample holds a few counts of this clone. The rearrangement joins TRBV3-1 (or the pseudogene TRBV3-2) to TRBJ2-1; TRBD2 agrees at 8 bases. This CDR3 has 16 amino acids. V shed 0 bases and J 6 bases; nucleotides not matched to a gene: 7. Germline lookup yields CDR1 LGHDT and CDR2 YNNKEL (reference sequence). The CDR3, as DNA: TGTGCCAGCAGCCAAGACGGCGGGGGGCACTTCAATGAGCAGTTCTTC. Its protein product is CASSQDGGGHFNEQFF.

The chain links TRBV21-1 to TRBJ2-7; the D call of TRBD2 is as the table states it, not checked on the DNA. TRBV21-1 counts as a pseudogene. The CDR3 runs to 15 residues. The CDR3, as DNA: TGTGCCAGCAGCCACCTCGACGGGAGGTGGGCAGAGCAGTACTTC. Translating it yields CASSHLDGRWAEQYF.

The chain joins TRBV7-9 to TRBJ1-1; 9 bases fit TRBD1. The V gene end was trimmed by 5 bases and the J gene end by 11 bases; junction bases not matched to a gene: 18. Germline V CDR1 and CDR2: SEHNR, FQNEAQ (reference sequence). The CDR3 totals 16 residues. This chain's CDR3 is CASSPELGTGWQSAFF. CDR3 DNA sequence: TGTGCCAGCAGCCCCGAACTTGGGACAGGGTGGCAATCTGCTTTCTTT.

This sequence joins TRBV10-2 and TRBJ2-3; D not certain. V gave up 3 bases and J gave up 6 bases, with 7 bases separating them. Germline lookup yields CDR1 WSHSY and CDR2 SAAADI. The CDR3 has 12 amino acids. CDR3 in DNA: TGCGCCAGCAGTGACGCCGGGGATACGCAGTATTTT. Residues: CASSDAGDTQYF.

This clone was picked up a small number of times. The J gene is TRBJ1-1, the V gene TRBV6-5, with a possible D match to TRBD1 (5 bases). This CDR3 is 13 amino acids long. Looked up from germline, CDR1 is MNHEY and CDR2 is SVGAGI. V shed 5 bases and J shed 6 bases, with 13 bases lying between them. CDR3 region: CASSHRPEPEAFF. The CDR3 DNA is TGTGCCAGCAGTCACAGGCCGGAGCCTGAAGCTTTCTTT.

The V call is TRBV28, the J call TRBJ2-7; D possibly corresponds to TRBD1 (6 bases). This CDR3 contains 13 residues. The V gene's germline CDR1 is MDHEN and CDR2 SYDVKM. V was pared by 5 bases and J by 2 bases, with 10 bases between. CDR3 sequence: CASSQQGPYEQYF. The CDR3 DNA sequence: TGTGCCAGCAGTCAACAGGGCCCCTACGAGCAGTACTTC.

The chain has TRBV7-5 and TRBJ1-6; the table's D call of TRBD1 was not tested on the DNA. TRBV7-5 is deemed a pseudogene. The CDR3 runs 16 residues. The CDR3: CARSLAPGTGNSPLHF. The CDR3 nucleotides are TGTGCCAGAAGCTTAGCCCCCGGGACAGGGAATTCACCCCTCCACTTT.

This sequence joins TRBV5-4 and TRBJ1-6; 9 bases map to TRBD1. The CDR3 has 17 amino acids. With 4 bases clipped from V and 4 bases from J, the junction kept 9 bases outside the gene matches. Germline CDR1 reads SGHNT; CDR2 reads YYREEE (reference sequence). The CDR3 region is CASSRDRERTYNSPLHF. CDR3 sequence (DNA): TGTGCCAGCAGCCGGGACAGGGAACGAACGTATAATTCACCCCTCCACTTT.

This CDR3 reads CASSSYGVTNEKLFF. The CDR3 DNA is TGTGCCAGCAGCTCCTACGGGGTAACTAATGAAAAACTGTTTTTT. V and J are TRBV5-8 and TRBJ1-4; D not certain. This CDR3 spans 15 amino acids. From germline, CDR1 is SGHTS and CDR2 YDEGEE. Trimming cost V 3 bases and J 1 base, with 10 bases left between them.

V usage is TRBV6-1 and J usage is TRBJ1-5, with 9 bases aligning to TRBD1. Trimming at V came to 2 bases and at J to 6 bases, leaving 8 bases not matched to a gene. This CDR3 is built from 16 residues. CDR1 MNHNS and CDR2 SASEGT come from the germline V gene. CDR3 protein: CASSELTGGGGQPQHF. CDR3 DNA: TGTGCCAGCAGTGAACTTACAGGGGGCGGCGGTCAGCCCCAGCATTTT.

The rearrangement uses TRBV19 and TRBJ2-1; 9 nucleotides match TRBD2. The V gene end was trimmed by 1 base and the J gene end by 6 bases; junction bases not matched to a gene: 1. CDR1 and CDR2 from the germline V gene are LNHDA and SQIVND (reference sequence). This CDR3 is built from 14 residues. The CDR3 spells CASSIVAGVNEQFF. CDR3 DNA sequence: TGTGCCAGTAGTATAGTAGCGGGAGTCAATGAGCAGTTCTTC.

Remarks on this clone: This specimen includes other DNA sequences encoding the same CDR3. The chain is built from TRBV7-2 and TRBJ2-1; TRBD2 matches 9 bases. CDR3 size: 14 residues. V lost 1 base, J lost 7 bases, and 2 bases stayed unmatched. The V gene's germline CDR1 is SGHTA and CDR2 FQGNSA. The CDR3 sequence is CASSLGLAENEQFF. The CDR3 coding sequence is TGTGCCAGCAGCTTAGGACTAGCGGAGAATGAGCAGTTCTTC.

This clone was seen only once. This chain uses TRBV5-1 with TRBJ1-2; possible D gene TRBD1, 6 bases. This CDR3 comprises 17 residues. V lost 0 bases and J lost 3, with 18 bases in between. CDR1 and CDR2 from the germline V gene are SGHRS and YFSETQ. The CDR3 coding sequence is TGCGCCAGCAGCTTGGTCCCGGCAGGGGCTGGGTACTATGGCTACACCTTC. Translating gives CASSLVPAGAGYYGYTF.

This sequence joins TRBV5-1 and TRBJ1-3; D remains unclear. CDR1 and CDR2 (germline): SGHRS, YFSETQ. Trimming left V 0 bases short and J 0 bases short, with 10 bases between. The CDR3 has 16 residues. In DNA, the CDR3 is TGCGCCAGCAGCTTGGGGCCCGCGGGCTCTGGAAACACCATATATTTT. It encodes CASSLGPAGSGNTIYF.

The genes are TRBV18 and TRBJ2-3; 9 nucleotides agree with TRBD2. V gave up 2 bases and J gave up 0 bases; unmatched junction bases: 6. The CDR3 length is 17 residues. Germline V CDR1 and CDR2: KGHSH, LQKENI. The CDR3 loop is CASSPGGLASSTDTQYF. CDR3 nucleotide sequence: TGTGCCAGCTCACCAGGGGGACTAGCCTCTAGCACAGATACGCAGTATTTT. Full variable domain (remainder filled in from reference TRBV18 and TRBJ2-3): NAGVMQNPRHLVRRRGQEARLRCSPMKGHSHVYWYRQLPEEGLKFMVYLQKENIIDESGMPKERFSAEFPKEGPSILRIQQVVRGDSAAYFCASSPGGLASSTDTQYFGPGTRLTVL.